This entry lists 3 T cell receptor beta chains sequenced from one sample in a study of CD8 T cells in ankylosing spondylitis (dated by TCRdb to 2015 to 2018). The library was made by 5' RACE. The run used an Illumina HiSeq 2500. TCRdb reprocessing: public reads trimmed at Q25 with fastp, clones called with MiXCR, in-frame beta chains kept. Each entry merges the rows of one CDR3 protein and shows their most common DNA and genes. The sample table contains 220,000 or so distinct CDR3 sequences; only one count was recorded for roughly 10% of them. The ten biggest clones cover about 20% of the sample. The sequenced material came from blood, either unsorted or a sorted T cell fraction (not recorded which). All receptors derive from a male donor with ankylosing spondylitis or in good health (not recorded which).

In its sample, this clonotype was seen many times. This chain connects TRBV7-9 to TRBJ2-7; TRBD2 matches at 9 bases. The V segment lost 4 bases and the J segment 3 bases; nucleotides outside the gene matches: 13. This CDR3 has 17 residues. Germline CDR1 reads SEHNR; CDR2 reads FQNEAQ (reference sequence). The CDR3 sequence is CASSSRVVAGESYEQYF. Here the CDR3 DNA reads TGTGCCAGCAGCTCCCGGGTGGTAGCGGGGGAGAGCTACGAGCAGTACTTC.

The table lists this clonotype with many counts. V and J are TRBV24-1 and TRBJ1-2, with D possibly being TRBD1 (6 bases). CDR1 is KGHDR and CDR2 is SFDVKD in the germline V gene. V was clipped by 3 bases and J by 14 bases, with 21 bases between them. The CDR3 has 14 residues. The CDR3, as DNA: TGTGCCACCAGTGATACGAGACAGGACCCTATTTTGACCTTC. Residues: CATSDTRQDPILTF.

V gene TRBV19 combines with J gene TRBJ2-5; 7 positions match TRBD2. Germline V gene data show CDR1 as LNHDA and CDR2 as SQIVND (reference sequence). The V and J ends lost 5 bases and 1 base, in that order; junction bases with no gene match: 7. This CDR3 has 15 amino acids. This chain's CDR3 is CASSPRAGVQETQYF. For the CDR3, the DNA is TGTGCCAGTAGTCCCCGTGCGGGGGTCCAAGAGACCCAGTACTTC.